This T cell receptor beta chain is from a study of cytomegalovirus exposure and HLA in healthy donors. Study information: According to later analysis, the same platform produced the 130 or so validation and several hundred first-cohort repertoires. The study's findings and limits: TCR clusters originating in the first cohort tended to co-occur in the 120 validation repertoires, according to a later analysis. Reports indicated that the classifier achieved high specificity and sensitivity in diagnosing cytomegalovirus status.

The donors were in the roughly 120-subject validation cohort; that cohort was separate from the approximately 700-subject first cohort. CDR3 length: 15 amino acids. Germline V gene lookup returns CDR1 SGHNT and CDR2 YYREEE (reference sequence). V lost 4 bases and J lost 1, with 9 bases in between. Concerning this clone: Antigen: not known.

Assay: immunoSEQ multiplex PCR; the TCRdb copy retains only in-frame clones and omits some. The table lists over 200,000 clones, less than 85% of them singletons, with roughly 5.7% in the top ten. The chain has TRBV5-4 and TRBJ2-6; D ambiguous. The material sequenced was PBMCs. This TCR came from a woman between 18 and 30 years old in good health and CMV-seronegative. CDR3 residues: CASSVDLSGANVLTF. CDR3 coding DNA: TGTGCCAGCAGCGTGGACCTGTCTGGGGCCAACGTCCTGACTTTC.